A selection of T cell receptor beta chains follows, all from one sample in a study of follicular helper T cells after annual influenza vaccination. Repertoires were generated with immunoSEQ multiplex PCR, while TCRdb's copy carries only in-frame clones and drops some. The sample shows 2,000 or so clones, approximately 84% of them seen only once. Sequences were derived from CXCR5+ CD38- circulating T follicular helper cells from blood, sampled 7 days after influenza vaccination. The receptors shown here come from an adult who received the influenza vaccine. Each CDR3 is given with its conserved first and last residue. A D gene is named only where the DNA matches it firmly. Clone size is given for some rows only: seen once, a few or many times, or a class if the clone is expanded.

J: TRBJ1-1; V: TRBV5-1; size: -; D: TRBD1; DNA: TGCGCCAGCAGCGTGGGACAGAGGAACACTGAAGCTTTCTTT; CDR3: CASSVGQRNTEAFF
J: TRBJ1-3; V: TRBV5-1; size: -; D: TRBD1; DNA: TGCGCCAGCAGGCTAGGGACAGGGGGTACGTCAGCTGGAAACACCATATATTTT; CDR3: CASRLGTGGTSAGNTIYF
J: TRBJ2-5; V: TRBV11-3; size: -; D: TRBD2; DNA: TGTGCCAGCAGCTTTACTGTAGCGGGAGGTTTCGGGTTCCAAGAGACCCAGTACTTC; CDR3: CASSFTVAGGFGFQETQYF
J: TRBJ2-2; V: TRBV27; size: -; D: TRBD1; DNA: TGTGCCAGCAGTAGACCCGGGACAGGGTACACCGGGGAGCTGTTTTTT; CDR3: CASSRPGTGYTGELFF
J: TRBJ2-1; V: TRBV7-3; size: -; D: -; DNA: TGTGCCAGCAGCCCCGGCCCCCGGGCTTCCTACAATGAGCAGTTCTTC; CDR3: CASSPGPRASYNEQFF
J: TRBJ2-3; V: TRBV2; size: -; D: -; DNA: TGTGCCAGCAGCGGGACATTCAGCACAGATACGCAGTATTTT; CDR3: CASSGTFSTDTQYF
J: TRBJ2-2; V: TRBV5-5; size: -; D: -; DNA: TGTGCCAGCAGCTTAACAGGGTATGAGGACACCGGGGAGCTGTTTTTT; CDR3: CASSLTGYEDTGELFF
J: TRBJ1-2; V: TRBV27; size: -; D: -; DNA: TGTGCCAGCAGTTTATCGAACAGCCGAGGCTACACCTTC; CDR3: CASSLSNSRGYTF
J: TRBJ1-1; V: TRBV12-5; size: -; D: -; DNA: TGTGCTAGTGGTTTGTTCGGGCACACTGAAGCTTTCTTT; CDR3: CASGLFGHTEAFF
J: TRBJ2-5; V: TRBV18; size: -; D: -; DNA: TGTGCCAGCTCACAGGGGGTAGGAGAGACCCAGTACTTC; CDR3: CASSQGVGETQYF
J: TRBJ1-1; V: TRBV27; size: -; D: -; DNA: TGTGCCAGCAGACCCGGGGGCCGTGCAAGCACTGAAGCTTTCTTT; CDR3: CASRPGGRASTEAFF
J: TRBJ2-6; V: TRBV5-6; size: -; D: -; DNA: TGTGCCAGCAGCTTCCGGGGGGCCAACGTCCTGACTTTC; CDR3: CASSFRGANVLTF
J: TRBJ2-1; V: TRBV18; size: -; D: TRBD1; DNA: TGTGCCAGCTCATATAAGGACAGGGAAAATGAGCAGTTCTTC; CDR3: CASSYKDRENEQFF
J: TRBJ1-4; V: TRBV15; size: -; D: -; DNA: TGTGCCACCAGCGGGGGTCGACACACCAGCTCAACTAATGAAAAACTGTTTTTT; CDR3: CATSGGRHTSSTNEKLFF
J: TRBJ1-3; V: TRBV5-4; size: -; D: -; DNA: TGTGCCATCTCGGACGGAGTGGGCTCTGGAAACACCATATATTTT; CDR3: CAISDGVGSGNTIYF
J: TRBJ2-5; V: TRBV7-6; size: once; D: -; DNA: TGTGCCAGCAGCCGCCAAGCTGGGGGCTACCAAGAGACCCAGTACTTC; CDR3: CASSRQAGGYQETQYF
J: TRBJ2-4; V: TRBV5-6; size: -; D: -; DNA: TGTGCCAGCAGCCCCCGAGGAGGGGGAGCCAAAAACATTCAGTACTTC; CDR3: CASSPRGGGAKNIQYF
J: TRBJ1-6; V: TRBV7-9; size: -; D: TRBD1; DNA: TGTGCCAGCAGCCCGGACAGGGGAGATAATAATTCACCCCTCCACTTT; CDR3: CASSPDRGDNNSPLHF
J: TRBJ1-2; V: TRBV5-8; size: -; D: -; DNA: TGTGCCAGCAGCTTTGGGACGGCCGACGATGGCTACACCTTC; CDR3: CASSFGTADDGYTF
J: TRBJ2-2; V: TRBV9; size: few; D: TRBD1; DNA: TGTGCCAGCAGCTTCCGGGACAGGACGAACACCGGGGAGCTGTTTTTT; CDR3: CASSFRDRTNTGELFF
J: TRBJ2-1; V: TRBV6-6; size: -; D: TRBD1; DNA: TGTGCCAGCAGTACAAGACAGGGCGGTAGCAATGAGCAGTTCTTC; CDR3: CASSTRQGGSNEQFF
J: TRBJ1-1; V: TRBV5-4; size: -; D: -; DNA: TGTGCCAGCAGCTTGTGGGGGGCAGACACTGAAGCTTTCTTT; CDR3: CASSLWGADTEAFF
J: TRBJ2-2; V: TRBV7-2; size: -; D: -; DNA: TGTGCCAGCAGCTTAGTTGGTTTCGCGGGGAGGAACACCGGGGAGCTGTTTTTT; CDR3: CASSLVGFAGRNTGELFF
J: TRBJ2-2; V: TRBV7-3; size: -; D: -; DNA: TGTGCCAGCAGCTTAGAAGTGGGGAACACCGGGGAGCTGTTTTTT; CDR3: CASSLEVGNTGELFF
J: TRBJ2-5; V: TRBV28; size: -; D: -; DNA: TGTGCCAGCAGTTTGGACACGCCAAGAGGGGAGACCCAGTACTTC; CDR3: CASSLDTPRGETQYF
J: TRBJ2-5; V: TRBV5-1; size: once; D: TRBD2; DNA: TGCGCCAGCAGCTCTGGACTAGCGGGACTCCAAGAGACCCAGTACTTC; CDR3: CASSSGLAGLQETQYF
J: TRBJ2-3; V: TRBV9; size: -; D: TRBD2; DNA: TGTGCCAGCAGCGTTGCCGGTTTGGGAGGGGATACGCAGTATTTT; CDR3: CASSVAGLGGDTQYF
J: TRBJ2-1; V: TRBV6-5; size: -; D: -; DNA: TGTGCCAGCAGTTTACCGGGCCTAATAAATGAGCAGTTCTTC; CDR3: CASSLPGLINEQFF
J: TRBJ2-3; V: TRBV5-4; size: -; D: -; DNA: TGTGCCAGCAGCTTTCGAGAATCTTCATCCGCACAGGAATTT; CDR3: CASSFRESSSAQEF
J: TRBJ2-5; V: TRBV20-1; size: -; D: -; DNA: TGCAGTGCTAAACTTCAAGAGACCCAGTACTTC; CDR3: CSAKLQETQYF
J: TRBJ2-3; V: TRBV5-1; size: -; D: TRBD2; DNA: TGCGCCAGCAGCTCGACTCCTAGCGGTGCCACAGATACGCAGTATTTT; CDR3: CASSSTPSGATDTQYF
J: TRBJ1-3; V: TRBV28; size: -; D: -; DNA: TGTGCCAGTGGGACACCCAGCTCTGGAAACACCATATATTTT; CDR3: CASGTPSSGNTIYF
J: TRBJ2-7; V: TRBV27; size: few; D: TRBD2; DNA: TGTGCCAGCAGGGGGACTAGCGGGTCCTCCTACGAGCAGTACTTC; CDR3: CASRGTSGSSYEQYF
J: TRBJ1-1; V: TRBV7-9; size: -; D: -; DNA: TGTGCCAGCAGCAGTTCCGGGCACGGCACTGAAGCTTTCTTT; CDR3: CASSSSGHGTEAFF
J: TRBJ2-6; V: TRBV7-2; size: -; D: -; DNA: TGTGCCAGCAGCTTTGGGGGGACTGGGGCCAACGTCCTGACTTTC; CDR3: CASSFGGTGANVLTF
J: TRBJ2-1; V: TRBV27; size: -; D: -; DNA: TGTGCCAGCAGTTTATCTATCGCGGGGCCCTACAATGAGCAGTTCTTC; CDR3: CASSLSIAGPYNEQFF
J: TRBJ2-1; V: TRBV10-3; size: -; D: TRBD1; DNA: TGTGCCATCAGTGAGAGGACAGGAGACTACAATGAGCAGTTCTTC; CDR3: CAISERTGDYNEQFF
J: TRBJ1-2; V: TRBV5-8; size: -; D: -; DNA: TGTGCCAGCAGCTTATATCGTCAAGGACGGGGGGCTGGCTACACCTTC; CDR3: CASSLYRQGRGAGYTF
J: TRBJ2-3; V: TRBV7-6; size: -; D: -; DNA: TGTGCCAGCAGCTTAGTTGGGGGCGGGAGCACAGATACGCAGTATTTT; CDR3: CASSLVGGGSTDTQYF
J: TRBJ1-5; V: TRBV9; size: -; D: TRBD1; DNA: TGTGCCAGCAGCCCCGGGACAGGGCCGCGGGAGGAGCCCCAGCATTTT; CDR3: CASSPGTGPREEPQHF
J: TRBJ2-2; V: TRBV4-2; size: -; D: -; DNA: TGTGCCAGCACCCACGATGGGGCCGCTCCCGGGACGAACACCGGGGAGCTGTTTTTT; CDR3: CASTHDGAAPGTNTGELFF
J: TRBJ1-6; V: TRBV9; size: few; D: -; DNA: TGTGCCAGCAGCAAACAACAACAATCGGATTCACCCCTCCACTTT; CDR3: CASSKQQQSDSPLHF
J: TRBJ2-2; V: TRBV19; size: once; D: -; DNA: TGTGCCAGTAGTATCACAACTCCGCAGGGCACCGGGGAGCTGTTTTTT; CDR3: CASSITTPQGTGELFF
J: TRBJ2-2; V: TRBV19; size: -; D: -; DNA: TGTGCCAGTAGTATAGCGGAGGGCCCCACCGGGGAGCTGTTTTTT; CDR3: CASSIAEGPTGELFF
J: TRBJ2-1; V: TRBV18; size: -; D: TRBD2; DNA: TGTGCCAGCTCAGCTCGGAGCGGGAGACACAATGAGCAGTTCTTC; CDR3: CASSARSGRHNEQFF
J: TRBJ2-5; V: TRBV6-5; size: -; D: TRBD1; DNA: TGTGCCAGCAGTCGGGACAGGGCTCAAGAGACCCAGTACTTC; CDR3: CASSRDRAQETQYF